This T cell receptor (beta chain) originates from a study of CD4 T cells in relation to SARS-CoV-2 and coronaviruses. Study-level information: The HLA restriction of the shared crossreactive spike epitopes was mapped.

TCRdb keeps only in-frame clones here, not all; method: immunoSEQ multiplex PCR. The table lists about 23,000 clones, over 65% of them singletons. CD4+ T cells from unexposed donors were obtained before the COVID-19 pandemic (2011-2018). CD4+ T cells were isolated from the cells after 10 days of culture. As cell numbers allowed, unexposed-donor CD4+ T cells faced SARS-CoV-2 S/N and four cold-coronavirus spikes. The CDR3 loop spans 14 amino acids. V was pared by 6 bases and J by 6 bases, with 3 bases of the junction left unmatched. Germline V CDR1 and CDR2: MNHEY, SVGAGI. Details on this clone: The antigen remains undetermined.

This clonotype was obtained from a human donor in good health. The rearrangement joins TRBV6-5 to TRBJ2-2; 11 positions match TRBD2. Sequencing input: CD4+ T cells from PBMCs, cultured in vitro. CDR3 loop: CASRLAGESGELFF. Here the CDR3 DNA reads TGTGCCAGCAGACTAGCGGGAGAGTCCGGGGAGCTGTTTTTT.